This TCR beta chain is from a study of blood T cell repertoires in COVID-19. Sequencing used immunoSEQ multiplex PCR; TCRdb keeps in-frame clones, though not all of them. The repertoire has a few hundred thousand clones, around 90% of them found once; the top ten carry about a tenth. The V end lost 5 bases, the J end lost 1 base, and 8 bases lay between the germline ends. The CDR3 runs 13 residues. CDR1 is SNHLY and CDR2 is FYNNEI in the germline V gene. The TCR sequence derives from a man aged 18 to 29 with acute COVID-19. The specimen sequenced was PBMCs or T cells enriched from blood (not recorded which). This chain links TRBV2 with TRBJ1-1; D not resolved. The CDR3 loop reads CASSRTENTEAFF. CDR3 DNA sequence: TGTGCCAGCAGTCGCACAGAGAACACTGAAGCTTTCTTT.